This T cell receptor beta chain was sequenced during a study of T cell responses to AZD1222 COVID-19 vaccine (dated by TCRdb to the early 2020s). About the study as a whole: AZD1222 recipients whose second dose came at about 4 weeks and those whose second dose came at about 12 weeks were combined into one group, since spike-specific TCR depth and breadth did not differ between the two schedules. Trial participants were enrolled by age into 18-55, 56-69 and 70-plus year subgroups, with approximately 150, 30 and 60 TCR-sequenced participants respectively. A total of 233 trial participants underwent TCR sequencing, of whom about 210 had received two doses of AZD1222 and around 25 had received two doses of the MenACWY control vaccine.

This specimen's time point label, per the study, means: baseline before first vaccination. Vaccinee samples were obtained from the UK trials COV001 and COV002, which included a single-blind randomized controlled phase 2/3 trial of AZD1222 (ChAdOx1 nCoV-19) in healthy adults. Trial participant PBMC samples were collected at day 0 and day 28 after the second dose for TCRbeta chain sequencing. The CDR3 regions of human TCRbeta chains were analyzed by immunosequencing. Per the source publication's procedure: Repertoire TCRs were checked for matches against a reference library of SARS-CoV-2-specific TCRs that had been generated using the MIRA antigen-specificity platform. Breadth was defined as the fraction of unique TCRs that were SARS-CoV-2-associated, and depth was defined as the fraction of total T cells that were SARS-CoV-2-associated. Using the MIRA data, each spike-specific TCR was mapped to the spike region that the TCR reacts to and placed in a CD4 or CD8 class. Log10-transformed breadth and depth values were compared by one-way ANOVA with Sidak's multiple comparisons tests. TCRdb re-hosts the immuneACCESS table, in-frame sequences only. Its copies lack some clones; in the studies checked, an unresolved V gene accounts for under half of them, and the cause for the rest is not known. The DNA gave D and trimming, while V, J and clone size come from that table. The sample records approximately 120,000 clones, 90% to 95% of which are singletons. Clones ranked in the top ten supply under 3.5% of the sample.

Worth noting for this clone: Its target antigen remains unknown. No clone much larger than this one lies a single base away; base qualities are absent.

V sheds 4 bases and J sheds 6 bases, leaving 10 bases between their ends. The CDR3 goes from the cysteine to the phenylalanine over 13 residues. Only the CDR3 region is kept as DNA, spanning 39 bases read in frame from base 1. Looking up the germline V gene yields CDR1 LGHNA and CDR2 YSLEER. Overall results and qualifications from the work: After two AZD1222 doses, spike-specific TCR breadth and depth were significantly higher than at day 0 and than in MenACWY recipients. Participants were mostly white British, with more females than males. The authors suggested clonal diversity may have been underestimated. Reportedly, almost half of the unique spike-specific TCRs recognized epitopes lying outside the regions that are mutated in the B.1.351 and B.1.1.7 variants. The vaccine-associated CD4 TCRs covered the entire spike protein, and the dominant responses fell in regions 160-218 and 743-854. Because no day 14 peak-response samples were available, repertoires were characterized only after the peak T cell response. Conclusions about previously exposed vaccinees are limited because only 6 or 7 AZD1222 recipients were SARS-CoV-2 seropositive at baseline. The 56-69-year group was small, and its depth increase did not reach significance, likely because of low power.

This receptor was taken from an adult in good health. Rearrangement joined TRBV4-3 to TRBJ1-3; too little of a D gene remains to name it. This specimen consisted of peripheral blood, obtained on day 0 of AZD1222 vaccination. In nucleotide form, the sequence is TGCGCCAGCAGCCGGGAGGTTGAAAACACCATATATTTT. This codes for CASSREVENTIYF.